This passage covers 26 T cell receptor beta chains from one sample sequenced in a study of T cell responses to AZD1222 COVID-19 vaccine. TCRdb's table, derived via immunoSEQ multiplex PCR, lists solely in-frame clones and lacks some. The sample comprises approximately 180,000 clones, around nine tenths of which are singletons, and approximately 1.6% rests with the top ten. This material consisted of peripheral blood, taken on day 0 of AZD1222 vaccination. The receptors shown here come from an adult in good health.

The rearrangement uses TRBV4-1 and TRBJ1-3; weak D call: TRBD1 (5 bases). Per germline, CDR1 MGHRA and CDR2 YSYEKL. Deletions cut 2 bases from V and 3 bases from J, with 14 bases between. The CDR3 contains 16 residues. The CDR3 region is CASSQPGRGGGNTIYF. CDR3 bases: TGCGCCAGCAGCCAACCGGGGAGGGGAGGTGGAAACACCATATATTTT.

This clone was observed a single time. CDR3 residues: CASSLQSGTGSLSAGELFF. The CDR3 DNA is TGTGCCAGCAGCTTGCAGTCCGGGACAGGATCTTTATCGGCCGGGGAGCTGTTTTTT. The V gene is TRBV11-2, the J gene TRBJ2-2, with 8 positions matching TRBD1. V trimming: 3 bases; J trimming: 6 bases; junction bases outside the gene matches: 18. The CDR3 length is 19 residues. Germline CDR1 is SGHAT and CDR2 is FQNNGV.

This chain connects TRBV3-1 (or the pseudogene TRBV3-2) to TRBJ2-3; 11 bases align to TRBD2. Germline V lookup: CDR1 LGHDT, CDR2 YNNKEL (reference sequence). Trimming at V came to 3 bases and at J to 0 bases, leaving 14 bases not matched to a gene. The CDR3 has 20 residues. CDR3 sequence reads: CASSQKDILGTSGSTDTQYF. The CDR3 coding sequence is TGTGCCAGCAGCCAGAAAGATATCCTCGGGACTAGCGGAAGCACAGATACGCAGTATTTT.

The V gene is TRBV11-2, the J gene TRBJ1-2; no firm D call. The CDR3 covers 12 residues. Germline values: CDR1 SGHAT, CDR2 FQNNGV. V lost 5 bases and J lost 6, with 10 bases in between. CDR3 residues: CASSATLDGYTF. CDR3 sequence (DNA): TGTGCCAGCAGCGCTACCCTAGATGGCTACACCTTC.

The chain combines TRBV7-9 with TRBJ1-1; 7 bases are shared with TRBD1. This CDR3 has 15 residues. Germline V gene data show CDR1 as SEHNR and CDR2 as FQNEAQ (reference sequence). The J segment lost 1 base and the V segment lost 5 bases, leaving 7 bases of the junction unmatched. Here the CDR3 reads CASSLAGTANTEAFF. The CDR3 DNA reads TGTGCCAGCAGCCTCGCCGGGACAGCGAACACTGAAGCTTTCTTT.

V and J are TRBV7-8 and TRBJ2-1; 7 bases match TRBD2. CDR3 size: 15 residues. CDR1 SGHVS and CDR2 FQNEAQ come from the germline V gene. V shed 5 bases and J 1 base; nucleotides not matched to a gene: 5. The DNA for the CDR3 is TGTGCCAGCAGCCCCCGGGGGGAATCCTACAATGAGCAGTTCTTC. As protein: CASSPRGESYNEQFF.

This clone was seen a single time. The genes are TRBV4-3 and TRBJ2-1, with 11 bases matching TRBD2. The CDR3 runs to 16 residues. The V and J ends lost 0 bases and 6 bases, in that order; junction bases with no gene match: 4. Germline CDR1 reads LGHNA; CDR2 reads YSLEER. CDR3 loop: CASSQDLAGGGNEQFF. The DNA of the CDR3 is TGCGCCAGCAGCCAAGATCTAGCGGGAGGCGGCAATGAGCAGTTCTTC.

The gene calls are TRBV11-1 and TRBJ1-5; 7 bases line up with TRBD1. This CDR3 is built from 16 residues. V lost 5 bases and J lost 0; bases outside the gene matches: 7. Germline CDR1 is SGHAT and CDR2 is FQDESV (reference sequence). The CDR3: CASSLEGADSNQPQHF. CDR3 coding DNA: TGTGCCAGCAGCCTAGAGGGGGCAGATAGCAATCAGCCCCAGCATTTT.

The rearrangement uses TRBV28 and TRBJ1-5, with a weak D call TRBD1 (6 bases). CDR1 and CDR2 (germline): MDHEN, SYDVKM. The ends were cut back, 6 bases at V and 3 bases at J, with 15 bases in the middle. The CDR3 sequence is 15 residues long. The CDR3 loop is CASSPDRHPNQPQHF. The CDR3 nucleotides read TGTGCCAGCAGCCCAGACAGGCACCCCAATCAGCCCCAGCATTTT.

The rearrangement uses TRBV6-2 or TRBV6-3 and TRBJ1-3, with TRBD1 as a possible D gene (5 bases). Looked up from germline, CDR1 is MNHEY and CDR2 is SVGEGT. V was cut by 0 bases and J by 5 bases, with 20 bases left in between. This CDR3 comprises 18 residues. The CDR3 coding sequence is TGTGCCAGCAGTTACTCGGGAGTCGCAGGGTTAACGCGAAACACCATATATTTT. Its translation is CASSYSGVAGLTRNTIYF.

This clone was picked up one time. This chain connects TRBV2 to TRBJ2-1; the match to TRBD2 covers 14 bases. The CDR3 covers 15 residues. Germline trimming cut 10 bases from V and 9 bases from J; bases unmatched to any gene: 11. Germline CDR1 SNHLY, CDR2 FYNNEI. The CDR3 coding sequence is TGTGCCACCCGGGGGGGGACTAGCGGGAGTTTTGAGCAGTTCTTC. Residues: CATRGGTSGSFEQFF.

In DNA, the CDR3 is TGTGCCAGTAGGGTCCAGGGTCGGACCCTCATTAGCGGCTATGGCTACACCTTC. This translates into CASRVQGRTLISGYGYTF. The chain carries TRBV19 and TRBJ1-2; D is perhaps TRBD1 (5 bases). The CDR3 loop spans 18 amino acids. Germline V gene sequence: CDR1 LNHDA, CDR2 SQIVND (reference sequence). Trimming left V 6 bases short and J 4 bases short, with 27 bases between.

As DNA, the CDR3 is TGTGCCAGCAGCCCCTCGGACAGGGGGCTTACGCAGTATTTT. Protein product: CASSPSDRGLTQYF. The chain uses TRBV6-5 and TRBJ2-3; TRBD1 aligns across 11 bases. CDR3 length: 14 residues. Germline V gives CDR1 MNHEY, CDR2 SVGAGI. V was clipped by 6 bases and J by 8 bases; unmatched bases: 7.

The J gene is TRBJ2-5, the V gene TRBV7-6, with D perhaps matching TRBD1 (6 bases). The CDR3 contains 16 residues. The V gene's germline CDR1 is SGHVS and CDR2 FNYEAQ. The V end was cut by 6 bases, the J end by 4 bases, with 21 bases between. DNA of the CDR3: TGTGCCAGCAGGGCCACGTGGGGCAGGGGATTAGAGACCCAGTACTTC. Translating it yields CASRATWGRGLETQYF.

The rearrangement joins TRBV7-3 to TRBJ2-3; the D is unclear. Looked up from germline, CDR1 is SGHTA and CDR2 is FQGTGA. Trimming removed 4 bases from V and 6 bases from J, with 11 bases in between. The CDR3 sequence is 13 residues long. The chain's CDR3 is CASSSSSRDTQYF. CDR3 in DNA: TGTGCCAGCAGCTCCTCTTCACGGGATACGCAGTATTTT.

This clone was detected only once. The chain couples TRBV27 to TRBJ1-6, with D possibly matching TRBD1 (6 bases). V was shortened by 3 bases and J by 4 bases, with 7 bases between the two germline ends. This CDR3 has 14 residues. Germline V gives CDR1 MNHEY, CDR2 SMNVEV (reference sequence). In DNA, the CDR3 is TGTGCCAGCAGTTTTAGGGGGTATAATTCACCCCTCCACTTT. This gives the protein CASSFRGYNSPLHF.

This chain joins TRBV18 and TRBJ1-2, with D tentatively TRBD1 (6 bases). CDR3 size: 15 residues. Trimming shortened V by 1 base and J by 8 bases, and 17 bases separated the two germline ends. CDR1 and CDR2 (germline): KGHSH, LQKENI. The CDR3 reads CASSPQRGLDRGYTF. The CDR3 DNA follows: TGTGCCAGCTCACCACAACGGGGGCTCGATCGGGGCTACACCTTC. The whole variable domain, remainder taken from reference TRBV18 and TRBJ1-2, is NAGVMQNPRHLVRRRGQEARLRCSPMKGHSHVYWYRQLPEEGLKFMVYLQKENIIDESGMPKERFSAEFPKEGPSILRIQQVVRGDSAAYFCASSPQRGLDRGYTFGSGTRLTVV.

The CDR3 loop is CASSSGTGGYGYTF. CDR3 DNA: TGTGCCAGCAGTTCCGGGACAGGGGGATATGGCTACACCTTC. The chain links TRBV7-9 to TRBJ1-2; 11 bases are a match to TRBD1. The junction had 5 bases not matched to a gene; V was cut back by 6 bases and J by 5 bases. The CDR3 extends over 14 amino acids. Germline V CDR1 and CDR2: SEHNR, FQNEAQ (reference sequence). Looking up the rest from reference TRBV7-9 and TRBJ1-2 gives the full variable domain: DTGVSQNPRHKITKRGQNVTFRCDPISEHNRLYWYRQTLGQGPEFLTYFQNEAQLEKSRLLSDRFSAERPKGSFSTLEIQRTEQGDSAMYLCASSSGTGGYGYTFGSGTRLTVV.

V usage is TRBV2 and J usage is TRBJ1-4; 7 nucleotides align to TRBD1. The CDR3 sequence is 13 residues long. V was pared by 11 bases and J by 5 bases, with 8 bases of the junction left unmatched. The germline CDR1 and CDR2 sequences are SNHLY and FYNNEI. The DNA of the CDR3 is TGTGCCGTGGGGACAGCCCAAAATGAAAAACTGTTTTTT. Its protein product is CAVGTAQNEKLFF.

CDR3 protein: CASTTSMGRGEAFF. The CDR3, as DNA: TGCGCCAGCACCACCTCAATGGGCCGAGGGGAAGCTTTCTTT. The chain carries TRBV5-1 and TRBJ1-1, with D uncertain. Germline CDR1 and CDR2: SGHRS and YFSETQ. This CDR3 has 14 residues. Between the trimmed V and J ends, which lost 6 bases and 8 bases, there was a span of 20 bases.

The rearrangement joins TRBV28 to TRBJ2-2, with a weak D call TRBD1 (6 bases). The germline V gene has CDR1 MDHEN and CDR2 SYDVKM. This CDR3 has 17 amino acids. Trimming shortened V by 7 bases and J by 7 bases, and 25 bases separated the two germline ends. The CDR3 DNA reads TGTGCCAGCATGGACCTCGGGGCAGGGGTATCGAACGGGGAGCTGTTTTTT. Protein product: CASMDLGAGVSNGELFF.

This chain joins TRBV5-6 and TRBJ2-1; D is perhaps TRBD1 (6 bases). The V gene's germline CDR1 is SGHDT and CDR2 YYEEEE. V lost 3 bases and J 9 bases, leaving 16 bases between the germline ends. The CDR3 is made up of 14 amino acids. CDR3 in amino acids: CASSWGPKGVEQFF. The CDR3 DNA sequence: TGTGCCAGCAGCTGGGGTCCCAAGGGGGTTGAGCAGTTCTTC.

The gene calls are TRBV11-2 and TRBJ2-5; D is uncertain. CDR1 and CDR2 from the germline V gene are SGHAT and FQNNGV. The CDR3 loop spans 12 amino acids. The ends were cut back, 3 bases at V and 4 bases at J, with 6 bases in the middle. The CDR3 loop reads CASSLDRETQYF. CDR3 in DNA: TGTGCCAGCAGCTTGGATCGAGAGACCCAGTACTTC.

The rearrangement links TRBV19 to TRBJ1-6; D perhaps matches TRBD1 (6 bases). Germline values: CDR1 LNHDA, CDR2 SQIVND (reference sequence). Trimming took off 1 base at V and 3 bases at J, with 10 bases between the two ends. The CDR3 is 16 residues long. This CDR3 is CASSIGRDNYNSPLHF. For the CDR3, the DNA is TGTGCCAGTAGTATAGGCCGGGACAACTATAATTCACCCCTCCACTTT.

This clone was observed a few times. This chain connects TRBV9 to TRBJ2-7, with D perhaps TRBD1 or TRBD2 (5 bases each). The germline V gene has CDR1 SGDLS and CDR2 YYNGEE. This CDR3 comprises 15 residues. V shed 4 bases and J shed 0 bases, with 14 bases lying between them. Here the CDR3 DNA reads TGTGCCAGCAGCCCCCGCGCAGGGAGCTCCTACGAGCAGTACTTC. Its protein product is CASSPRAGSSYEQYF.

The V gene is TRBV29-1, the J gene TRBJ1-2, with 9 bases lining up with TRBD1. Germline V gives CDR1 SQVTM, CDR2 ANQGSEA. Germline trimming cut 6 bases from V and 3 bases from J; bases unmatched to any gene: 8. The CDR3 contains 14 residues. The CDR3 DNA is TGCAGCGTGGACAGGGGCAGTTCCTACTATGGCTACACCTTC. Its protein product is CSVDRGSSYYGYTF. The full variable domain, in which reference TRBV29-1 and TRBJ1-2 provide the parts outside the CDR3, is SAVISQKPSRDICQRGTSLTIQCQVDSQVTMMFWYRQQPGQSLTLIATANQGSEATYESGFVIDKFPISRPNLTFSTLTVSNMSPEDSSIYLCSVDRGSSYYGYTFGSGTRLTVV.